This T cell receptor (beta chain) was profiled in a study of blood T cell repertoires in COVID-19. The protocol was immunoSEQ multiplex PCR, while the TCRdb copy is restricted to in-frame clones and leaves out a portion. The sample includes about 380,000 clones, 88% seen only once; the top ten take 0.9% to 1.5%. Trimming pared 3 bases from V and 5 bases from J, leaving 15 bases between. The CDR3 has 14 residues. Germline V gene lookup returns CDR1 SGDLS and CDR2 YYNGEE. This clone was seen more than once but under ten times. This clonotype was obtained from a woman between 18 and 29 years old who had recovered from COVID-19. The sample comprised PBMCs or T cells enriched from blood (not recorded which). V usage is TRBV9 and J usage is TRBJ2-7, with D maybe TRBD1 (6 bases). CDR3 nucleotide sequence: TGTGCCAGCAGCGCACACAGGGTTAACAACGAGCAGTACTTC. Residues: CASSAHRVNNEQYF.